The 17 T cell receptor beta chains below were found in one sample sequenced in a study of blood T cell repertoires in COVID-19. This table comes from immunoSEQ multiplex PCR, and its TCRdb copy is limited to in-frame clones, with some not included. The repertoire holds around 18,000 clones, with about nine tenths as singletons. Sequenced sample: peripheral blood. The source of these receptors is a human donor in a cohort sampled during active COVID-19.

DNA of the CDR3: TGTGCCAGCAGTCTAGCGGGTCTCTACAATGAGCAGTTCTTC. This encodes CASSLAGLYNEQFF. The J gene is TRBJ2-1, the V gene TRBV6-5; 8 bases are shared with TRBD2. Germline trimming cut 5 bases from V and 3 bases from J; bases unmatched to any gene: 3. The CDR3 has 14 amino acids. CDR1 is MNHEY, CDR2 SVGAGI, per germline.

V gene TRBV3-1 (or the pseudogene TRBV3-2) combines with J gene TRBJ2-1; TRBD2 matches at 11 bases. The CDR3 is made up of 12 amino acids. With V trimmed by 9 bases and J by 8 bases, 3 bases remained unmatched. From germline, CDR1 is LGHDT and CDR2 YNNKEL (reference sequence). CDR3 sequence (DNA): TGTGCCAGGCTAGCGGGGGGCTATGAGCAGTTCTTC. It translates to CARLAGGYEQFF.

Points on this clone: A read error may produce the germline difference seen at one junction end. J is TRBJ1-5 and V is TRBV7-2, with D perhaps matching TRBD1 (5 bases). Germline CDR1 SGHTA, CDR2 FQGNSA. The CDR3 consists of 13 residues. CDR3 in DNA: TGTGCCAGCAGCTATGGGCGGGAGGGGACCCCGTCCTTC. This encodes CASSYGREGTPSF.

The rearrangement joins TRBV11-3 to TRBJ2-7; a possible D gene is TRBD1 (5 bases). V lost 3 bases and J lost 6, with 18 bases in between. The germline gives CDR1 SGHNT, CDR2 YENEEA. The CDR3 is 15 residues long. The CDR3 DNA reads as TGTGCCAGCAGCTTTCTGGGGCCTCCGAAGGGCGAGCAGTACTTC. It specifies CASSFLGPPKGEQYF.

The chain carries TRBV6-5 and TRBJ2-7, with 8 bases identical to TRBD2. V shed 6 bases, J shed 0 bases, and the junction held 7 bases outside the gene matches. Per the germline V gene, CDR1 is MNHEY and CDR2 is SVGAGI. The CDR3 has 15 residues. The chain's CDR3 is CASSATSASSYEQYF. DNA for the CDR3: TGTGCCAGCAGCGCGACTAGCGCAAGCTCCTACGAGCAGTACTTC.

V usage is TRBV30 and J usage is TRBJ1-1, with unresolved D. Germline values: CDR1 GTSNPN, CDR2 SVGIG (reference sequence). Trimming pared 6 bases from V and 1 base from J, leaving 6 bases between. The CDR3 consists of 11 residues. In DNA form, the CDR3 reads TGTGCCTGCAGGAAGAACACTGAAGCTTTCTTT. This gives the protein CACRKNTEAFF.

The chain combines TRBV5-1 with TRBJ2-7; 10 bases are a match to TRBD2. This CDR3 has 15 residues. CDR1 and CDR2 from the germline V gene are SGHRS and YFSETQ. Unmatched junction bases numbered 6, after V lost 0 bases and J lost 6 bases. The CDR3 DNA reads TGCGCCAGCAGCTTGGGGCTAGCGGGAGTAGGCGAGCAGTACTTC. It yields the protein CASSLGLAGVGEQYF. Full variable domain (outside the CDR3, taken from reference TRBV5-1 and TRBJ2-7): KAGVTQTPRYLIKTRGQQVTLSCSPISGHRSVSWYQQTPGQGLQFLFEYFSETQRNKGNFPGRFSGRQFSNSRSEMNVSTLELGDSALYLCASSLGLAGVGEQYFGPGTRLTVT.

The chain is built from TRBV7-2 and TRBJ2-1; the D gene is possibly TRBD1 (6 bases). Trimming stripped 5 bases from V and 6 bases from J, with 17 bases between. CDR3 length: 15 residues. Germline V gives CDR1 SGHTA, CDR2 FQGNSA. For the CDR3, the DNA is TGTGCCAGCAGCACGCGGACAGTCGCCTCCAATGAGCAGTTCTTC. Amino acids: CASSTRTVASNEQFF. Variable domain in full (rest from reference TRBV7-2 and TRBJ2-1): GAGVSQSPSNKVTEKGKDVELRCDPISGHTALYWYRQSLGQGLEFLIYFQGNSAPDKSGLPSDRFSAERTGGSVSTLTIQRTQQEDSAVYLCASSTRTVASNEQFFGPGTRLTVL.

V is TRBV5-1 and J is TRBJ2-1; 9 nucleotides agree with TRBD1. Germline CDR1 is SGHRS and CDR2 is YFSETQ. The CDR3 has 15 residues. J gave up 6 bases and V 1 base, and 5 bases lay outside the gene matches. The CDR3 bases are TGCGCCAGCAGCTTGACAGGGGGCGCGGTCAATGAGCAGTTCTTC. This sequence encodes CASSLTGGAVNEQFF.

The chain combines TRBV2 with TRBJ1-2; no firm D call. The CDR3 length is 13 residues. The ends were cut back, 6 bases at V and 5 bases at J, with 13 bases in the middle. Per germline, CDR1 SNHLY and CDR2 FYNNEI. This CDR3 reads CASSETTQYGYTF. CDR3 nucleotide sequence: TGTGCCAGCAGCGAGACAACGCAGTATGGCTACACCTTC.

In the case of this clone: One end of the junction fails to match germline, which may point to a read error. The rearrangement uses TRBV13 and TRBJ2-5, with 11 bases identical to TRBD1. Germline loops: CDR1 PRHDT, CDR2 FYEKMQ (reference sequence). The CDR3 has 16 residues. In DNA form, the CDR3 reads TGTGCCAGCAGCCTAGGACAGGGGGCCCCAGTATGGACCCAGTACTTC. Translation: CASSLGQGAPVWTQYF.

This sequence joins TRBV6-5 and TRBJ2-7; TRBD1 matches at 8 bases. Germline values: CDR1 MNHEY, CDR2 SVGAGI. This CDR3 is 15 amino acids long. The V segment lost 6 bases and the J segment 3 bases; nucleotides outside the gene matches: 10. CDR3 DNA sequence: TGTGCCAGCAGCAGCCCCGGACAGGGATACTACGAGCAGTACTTC. This sequence encodes CASSSPGQGYYEQYF.

The chain links TRBV6-2 or TRBV6-3 to TRBJ1-1, with D possibly TRBD1 on 5 matching bases. Germline assignment: CDR1 MNHEY and CDR2 SVGEGT. V lost 5 bases and J 3 bases, leaving 16 bases between the germline ends. This CDR3 region has 15 residues. The CDR3 DNA reads TGTGCCAGCAGTCACCGAGGGGCGGGGGACACTGAAGCTTTCTTT. Protein sequence: CASSHRGAGDTEAFF.

This chain joins TRBV3-1 (or the pseudogene TRBV3-2) and TRBJ1-2; D ambiguous. Trimming cost V 1 base and J 7 bases, with 7 bases left between them. CDR3 length: 12 amino acids. The V gene's germline CDR1 is LGHDT and CDR2 YNNKEL (reference sequence). The CDR3 nucleotides are TGTGCCAGCAGCCAAGTTAGAGGTGGCTACACCTTC. Protein product: CASSQVRGGYTF.

The V gene is TRBV12-3 or TRBV12-4, the J gene TRBJ2-3; possible D gene TRBD2, 5 bases. The V end lost 8 bases, the J end lost 8 bases, and 14 bases lay between the germline ends. This CDR3 spans 12 amino acids. CDR3 sequence: CASGRGVGTQYF. In DNA, the CDR3 is TGTGCCAGCGGACGGGGAGTAGGTACGCAGTATTTT.

This clone came up a few times. The chain has TRBV7-2 and TRBJ2-1; a weak D match, TRBD2 (5 bases). Trimming took off 5 bases at V and 0 bases at J, with 11 bases between the two ends. The CDR3 totals 15 residues. The V gene's germline CDR1 is SGHTA and CDR2 FQGNSA. CDR3 bases: TGTGCCAGCAGCCGCGTAGCGCGCTCCTACAATGAGCAGTTCTTC. As protein: CASSRVARSYNEQFF.

The J gene is TRBJ2-4, the V gene TRBV5-5; 9 bases fit TRBD1. Per germline, CDR1 SGHKS and CDR2 YYEKEE (reference sequence). V lost 5 bases and J lost 0; bases outside the gene matches: 6. This CDR3 is 16 amino acids long. CDR3 in amino acids: CASREDRGIAKNIQYF. The CDR3 coding sequence is TGTGCCAGCAGAGAGGACAGGGGTATAGCCAAAAACATTCAGTACTTC.